What follows describes a single TCR beta chain. The sample comes from a study of blood T cell repertoires in COVID-19. As for the study in general: Sites in the United States, Italy and Spain provided acute and convalescent COVID-19 samples. T cells, B-cell-depleted T cells, or PBMCs provided the cDNA or gDNA that served as material.

In the study's own analysis: Estimation of nucleated cell counts relied on the amplification of reference gene primers. This table comes from immunoSEQ multiplex PCR, and its TCRdb copy is limited to in-frame clones, with some not included. The D gene and trimming were derived from the DNA, and the V and J assignments and clone size from that table. The sample yields about 57,000 clones, approximately 92% seen once. CDR1 is MNHEY, CDR2 SMNVEV, per germline (reference sequence). The V and J ends lost 5 bases and 5 bases, in that order; junction bases with no gene match: 11. The CDR3 runs 15 residues. Sequencing input: peripheral blood. This TCR came from a man between 60 and 70 years old with acute or convalescent COVID-19. The chain uses TRBV27 and TRBJ2-7, with 8 nucleotides matching TRBD1. The CDR3 loop is CASSPTRQGQNEQYF. CDR3 DNA sequence: TGTGCCAGCAGTCCCACCCGACAGGGGCAAAACGAGCAGTACTTC.